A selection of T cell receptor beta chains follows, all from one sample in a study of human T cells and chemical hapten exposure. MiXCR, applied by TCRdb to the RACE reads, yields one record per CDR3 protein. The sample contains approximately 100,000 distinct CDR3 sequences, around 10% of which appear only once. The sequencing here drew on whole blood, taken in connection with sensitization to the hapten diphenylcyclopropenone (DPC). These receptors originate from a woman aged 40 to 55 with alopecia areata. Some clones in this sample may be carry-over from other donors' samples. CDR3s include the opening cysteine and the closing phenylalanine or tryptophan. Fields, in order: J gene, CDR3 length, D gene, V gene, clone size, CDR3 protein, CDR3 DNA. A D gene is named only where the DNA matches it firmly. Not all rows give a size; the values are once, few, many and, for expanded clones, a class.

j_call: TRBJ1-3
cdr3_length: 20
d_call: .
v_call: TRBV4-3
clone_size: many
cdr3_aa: CASSQASPGEATNSGNTIYF
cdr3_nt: TGCGCCAGCAGCCAGGCAAGTCCGGGGGAGGCGACCAACTCTGGAAACACCATATATTTT

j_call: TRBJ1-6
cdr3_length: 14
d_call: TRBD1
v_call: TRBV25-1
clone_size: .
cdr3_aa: CASSLDRALSPLHF
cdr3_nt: TGTGCCAGCAGTTTGGACAGGGCTCTTTCACCCCTCCACTTT

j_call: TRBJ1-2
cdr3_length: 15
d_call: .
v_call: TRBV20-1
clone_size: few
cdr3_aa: CSARDLLRDNYGYTF
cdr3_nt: TGCAGTGCTAGAGACTTACTAAGGGACAACTATGGCTACACCTTC

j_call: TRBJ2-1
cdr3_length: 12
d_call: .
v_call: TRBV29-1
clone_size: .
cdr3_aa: CSVEGRNNEQFF
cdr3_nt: TGCAGCGTTGAGGGGCGGAACAATGAGCAGTTCTTC

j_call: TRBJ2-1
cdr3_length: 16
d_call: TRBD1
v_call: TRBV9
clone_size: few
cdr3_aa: CASSVTGTVSYNEQFF
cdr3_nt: TGTGCCAGCAGCGTAACCGGGACAGTATCCTACAATGAGCAGTTCTTC

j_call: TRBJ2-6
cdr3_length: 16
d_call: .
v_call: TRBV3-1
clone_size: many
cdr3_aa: CASSQVGGSGANVLTF
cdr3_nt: TGTGCCAGCAGCCAAGTCGGAGGATCTGGGGCCAACGTCCTGACTTTC

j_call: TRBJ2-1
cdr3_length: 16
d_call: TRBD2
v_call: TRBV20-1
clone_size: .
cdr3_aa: CSARAGLAGGYNEQFF
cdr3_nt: TGCAGTGCTAGAGCAGGACTAGCGGGGGGATACAATGAGCAGTTCTTC

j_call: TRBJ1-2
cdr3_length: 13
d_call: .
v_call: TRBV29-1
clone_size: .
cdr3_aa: CSVLEEVKYGYTF
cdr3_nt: TGCAGCGTTCTTGAGGAGGTTAAGTATGGCTACACCTTC

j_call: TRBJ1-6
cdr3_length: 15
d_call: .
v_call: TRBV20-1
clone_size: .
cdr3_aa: CSARQATSINSPLHF
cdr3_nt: TGCAGTGCTAGGCAGGCCACCTCTATAAATTCACCCCTCCACTTT

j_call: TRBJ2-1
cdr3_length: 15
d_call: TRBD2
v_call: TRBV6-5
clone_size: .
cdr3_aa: CASSYSTSVDNEQFF
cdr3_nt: TGTGCCAGCAGTTATAGTACTAGCGTAGACAATGAGCAGTTCTTC

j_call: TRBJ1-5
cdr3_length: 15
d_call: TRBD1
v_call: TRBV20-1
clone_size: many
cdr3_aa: CSAKSAGGGSQPQHF
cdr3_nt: TGCAGTGCTAAGTCGGCAGGGGGGGGGAGTCAGCCCCAGCATTTT

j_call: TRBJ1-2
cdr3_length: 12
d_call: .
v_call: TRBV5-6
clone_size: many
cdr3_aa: CASSLMRDGYTF
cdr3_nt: TGTGCCAGCAGCTTGATGAGAGATGGCTACACCTTC

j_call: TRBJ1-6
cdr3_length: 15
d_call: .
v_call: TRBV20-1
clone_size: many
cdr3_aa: CSARDPGAGNSPLHF
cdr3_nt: TGCAGTGCTAGAGACCCAGGGGCGGGCAATTCACCCCTCCACTTT

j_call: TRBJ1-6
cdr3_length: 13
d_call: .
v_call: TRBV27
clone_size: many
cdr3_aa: CASSSRTETPLHF
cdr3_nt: TGTGCCAGCAGTTCCCGGACAGAAACACCCCTCCACTTT

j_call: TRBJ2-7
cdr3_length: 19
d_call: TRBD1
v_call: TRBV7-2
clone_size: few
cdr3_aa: CASSRSATLSRDSTYEQYF
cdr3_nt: TGTGCCAGCAGCCGCTCTGCCACCTTAAGCCGGGACAGTACCTACGAGCAGTACTTC

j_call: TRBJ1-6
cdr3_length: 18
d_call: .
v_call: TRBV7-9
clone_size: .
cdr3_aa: CASSLGRSAYSYNSPLHF
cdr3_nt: TGTGCCAGCAGCTTGGGCAGGTCTGCCTACTCCTATAATTCACCCCTCCACTTT

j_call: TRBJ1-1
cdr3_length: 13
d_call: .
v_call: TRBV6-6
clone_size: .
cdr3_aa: CASSYGTGVEAFF
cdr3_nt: TGTGCCAGCAGTTACGGTACGGGGGTTGAAGCTTTCTTT

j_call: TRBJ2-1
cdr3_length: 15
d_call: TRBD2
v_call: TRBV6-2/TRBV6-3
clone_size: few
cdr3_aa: CASSRLAGGPNEQFF
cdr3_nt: TGTGCCAGCAGCCGTTTAGCGGGGGGGCCTAATGAGCAGTTCTTC